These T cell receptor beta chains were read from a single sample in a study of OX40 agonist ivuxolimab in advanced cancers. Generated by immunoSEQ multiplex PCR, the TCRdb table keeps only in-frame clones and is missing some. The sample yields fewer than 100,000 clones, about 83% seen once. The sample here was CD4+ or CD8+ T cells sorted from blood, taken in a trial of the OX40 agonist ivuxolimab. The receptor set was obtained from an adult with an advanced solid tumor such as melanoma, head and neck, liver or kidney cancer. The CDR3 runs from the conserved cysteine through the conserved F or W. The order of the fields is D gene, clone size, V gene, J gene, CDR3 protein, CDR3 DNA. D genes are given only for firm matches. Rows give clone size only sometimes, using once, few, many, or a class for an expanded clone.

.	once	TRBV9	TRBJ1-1	CASSVGQQGVAEAFF	TGTGCCAGCAGCGTAGGGCAACAGGGCGTCGCTGAAGCTTTCTTT
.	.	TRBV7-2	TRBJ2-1	CASSFSVGGYNEQFF	TGTGCCAGCAGCTTTTCAGTGGGGGGTTACAATGAGCAGTTCTTC
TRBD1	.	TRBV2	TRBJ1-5	CASNEQGNGNQPQHF	TGTGCCAGCAATGAACAGGGGAACGGCAATCAGCCCCAGCATTTT
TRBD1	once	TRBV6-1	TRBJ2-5	CASSGYPGTGQETQYF	TGTGCCAGCAGTGGATATCCTGGGACAGGCCAAGAGACCCAGTACTTC
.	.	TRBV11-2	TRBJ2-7	CASSLASQGRYEQYF	TGTGCCAGCAGCTTAGCTTCGCAGGGGCGATACGAGCAGTACTTC
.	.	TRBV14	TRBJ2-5	CASSHQLGAGETQYF	TGTGCCAGCAGCCATCAATTGGGGGCTGGGGAGACCCAGTACTTC
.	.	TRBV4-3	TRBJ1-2	CASSQESRVNYGYTF	TGCGCCAGCAGCCAAGAGAGCAGGGTTAACTATGGCTACACCTTC
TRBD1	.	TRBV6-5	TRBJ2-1	CASSYSPTGGTNEQFF	TGTGCCAGCAGTTACTCTCCCACAGGGGGAACTAATGAGCAGTTCTTC
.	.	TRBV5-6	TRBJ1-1	CASSSHGTIAEAFF	TGTGCCAGCAGCTCCCACGGGACGATTGCTGAAGCTTTCTTT
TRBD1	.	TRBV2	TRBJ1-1	CASRETDRDTEAFF	TGTGCCAGCAGGGAGACAGACAGGGACACTGAAGCTTTCTTT
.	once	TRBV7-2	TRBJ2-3	CASSRSVGGPDTQYF	TGTGCCAGCAGCCGGTCAGTGGGGGGGCCGGATACGCAGTATTTT
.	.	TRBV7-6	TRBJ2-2	CASSLVGGPWDTGELFF	TGTGCCAGCAGCTTAGTGGGGGGGCCCTGGGACACCGGGGAGCTGTTTTTT
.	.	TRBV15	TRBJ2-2	CATSRTTGANTGELFF	TGTGCCACCAGCAGGACCACCGGGGCCAACACCGGGGAGCTGTTTTTT
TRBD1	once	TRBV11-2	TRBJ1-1	CASSLGQGFTEAFF	TGTGCCAGCAGCCTAGGACAGGGCTTCACTGAAGCTTTCTTT
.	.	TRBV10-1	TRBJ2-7	CASSESPGDEQYF	TGCGCCAGCAGTGAGTCTCCCGGGGACGAGCAGTACTTC
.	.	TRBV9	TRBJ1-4	CASSVGGEGEKLFF	TGTGCCAGCAGCGTAGGAGGGGAGGGTGAAAAACTGTTTTTT
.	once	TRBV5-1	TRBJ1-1	CASSLAGGDTEAFF	TGCGCCAGCAGCTTGGCCGGGGGAGACACTGAAGCTTTCTTT
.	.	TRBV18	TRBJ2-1	CASSINRDNEQFF	TGTGCCAGCTCAATAAACCGGGATAATGAGCAGTTCTTC
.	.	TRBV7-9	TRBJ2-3	CASSLNVGGGPDTQYF	TGTGCCAGCAGCTTAAATGTTGGGGGGGGCCCAGATACGCAGTATTTT
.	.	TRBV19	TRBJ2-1	CASSITRDPNEQFF	TGTGCCAGTAGTATAACCCGAGACCCCAATGAGCAGTTCTTC
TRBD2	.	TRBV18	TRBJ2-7	CASSPNTGTSGGAHRLF	TGTGCCAGCTCACCAAACACCGGGACTAGCGGGGGGGCCCATCGTTTGTTC
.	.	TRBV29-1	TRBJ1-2	CSVTGSLIGGYTF	TGCAGCGTTACAGGGAGCCTTATAGGGGGCTACACCTTC
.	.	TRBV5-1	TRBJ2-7	CASSSGQEGIYEQYF	TGCGCCAGCAGCAGTGGACAGGAGGGTATCTACGAGCAGTACTTC
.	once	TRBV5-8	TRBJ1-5	CASSLQGWNSNQPQHF	TGTGCCAGCAGCCTACAGGGATGGAATAGCAATCAGCCCCAGCATTTT
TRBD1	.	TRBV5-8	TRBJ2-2	CASSSYRGIGELFF	TGTGCCAGCAGCTCTTACAGGGGTATCGGGGAGCTGTTTTTT
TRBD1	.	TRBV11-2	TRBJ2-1	CASSLVGQGTGQFF	TGTGCCAGCAGCTTAGTTGGGCAGGGGACAGGGCAGTTCTTC
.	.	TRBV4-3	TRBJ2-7	CASSQEVISIYEQYF	TGCGCCAGCAGCCAAGAGGTCATCTCGATCTACGAGCAGTACTTC
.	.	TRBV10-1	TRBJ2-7	CASSQWRGGVYEQYF	TGCGCCAGCAGCCAGTGGAGGGGGGGCGTCTACGAGCAGTACTTC
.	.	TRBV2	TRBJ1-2	CASSESQIYGYTF	TGTGCCAGCAGTGAATCGCAGATCTATGGCTACACCTTC
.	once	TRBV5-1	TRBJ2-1	CASSLGPGGNEQFF	TGCGCCAGCAGCTTGGGCCCCGGCGGCAATGAGCAGTTCTTC
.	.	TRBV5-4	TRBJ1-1	CASSLAGGLRTEAFF	TGTGCCAGCAGCTTGGCCGGAGGCCTTCGCACTGAAGCTTTCTTT
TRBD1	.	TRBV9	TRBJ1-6	CASSVQGEEPLHF	TGTGCCAGCAGCGTACAGGGGGAGGAACCCCTCCACTTT
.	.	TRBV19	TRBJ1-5	CASRGWGGRNQPQHF	TGTGCCAGTAGAGGTTGGGGGGGACGCAATCAGCCCCAGCATTTT
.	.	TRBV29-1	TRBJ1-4	CSAGNEKLFF	TGCAGCGCCGGTAATGAAAAACTGTTTTTT
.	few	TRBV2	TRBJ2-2	CASILGEAGELFF	.
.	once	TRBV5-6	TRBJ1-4	CASSRSSGSGTTNEKLFF	TGTGCCAGCAGCCGATCTTCGGGTTCCGGGACAACTAATGAAAAACTGTTTTTT
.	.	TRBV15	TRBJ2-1	CATRRDHVDEQFF	TGTGCCACGCGCCGGGACCACGTGGATGAGCAGTTCTTC
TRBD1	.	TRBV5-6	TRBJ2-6	CASSWDRSSGANVLTF	TGTGCCAGCAGCTGGGACAGGTCCTCTGGGGCCAACGTCCTGACTTTC
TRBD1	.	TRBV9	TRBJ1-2	CASSARGQYYGYTF	TGTGCCAGCAGCGCCAGGGGGCAGTACTATGGCTACACCTTC
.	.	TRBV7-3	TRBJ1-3	CASSYDLGNTIYF	TGTGCCAGCAGCTATGACCTAGGAAACACCATATATTTT
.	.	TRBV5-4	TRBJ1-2	CASTPERQSYGYTF	TGTGCCAGCACCCCTGAGAGACAGAGCTATGGCTACACCTTC
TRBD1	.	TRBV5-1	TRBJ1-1	CASSFGGQSNTEAFF	TGCGCCAGCAGCTTTGGGGGACAGAGCAACACTGAAGCTTTCTTT
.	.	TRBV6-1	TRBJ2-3	CASTDDRSTDTQYF	TGTGCCAGCACAGACGACAGAAGCACAGATACGCAGTATTTT
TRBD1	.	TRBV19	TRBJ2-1	CASSSRTGSNEQFF	TGTGCCAGTAGTTCCCGGACAGGGTCCAATGAGCAGTTCTTC
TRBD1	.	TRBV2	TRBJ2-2	CASSLLTGNGELFF	TGTGCCAGCAGCCTTCTGACAGGGAACGGGGAGCTGTTTTTT
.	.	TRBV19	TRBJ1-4	CASSISQGSREKLFF	TGTGCCAGTAGTATTTCGCAGGGAAGTAGGGAAAAACTGTTTTTT